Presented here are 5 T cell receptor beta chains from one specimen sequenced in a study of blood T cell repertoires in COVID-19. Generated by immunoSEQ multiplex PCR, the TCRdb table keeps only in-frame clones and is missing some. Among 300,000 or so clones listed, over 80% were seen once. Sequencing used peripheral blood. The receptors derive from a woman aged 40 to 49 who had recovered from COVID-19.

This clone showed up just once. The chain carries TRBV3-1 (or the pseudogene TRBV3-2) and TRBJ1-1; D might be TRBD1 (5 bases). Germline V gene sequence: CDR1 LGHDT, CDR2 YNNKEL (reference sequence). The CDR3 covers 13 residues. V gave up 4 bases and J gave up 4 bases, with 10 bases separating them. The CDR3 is CASSLRGGTEAFF. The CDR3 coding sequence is TGTGCCAGCAGCCTTCGGGGGGGCACTGAAGCTTTCTTT.

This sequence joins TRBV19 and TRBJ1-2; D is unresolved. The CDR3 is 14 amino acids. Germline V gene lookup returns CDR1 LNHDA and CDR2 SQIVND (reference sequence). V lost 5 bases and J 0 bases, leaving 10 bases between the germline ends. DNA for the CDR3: TGTGCCAGTAGTGGACTGAAAACTAACTATGGCTACACCTTC. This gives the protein CASSGLKTNYGYTF.

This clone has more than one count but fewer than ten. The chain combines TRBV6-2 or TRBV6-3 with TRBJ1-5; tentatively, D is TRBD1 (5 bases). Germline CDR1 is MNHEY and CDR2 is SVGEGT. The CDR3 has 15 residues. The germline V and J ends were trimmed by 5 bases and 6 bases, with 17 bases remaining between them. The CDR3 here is CASSTPGRVGQPQHF. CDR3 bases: TGTGCCAGCAGTACCCCAGGGAGGGTAGGTCAGCCCCAGCATTTT.

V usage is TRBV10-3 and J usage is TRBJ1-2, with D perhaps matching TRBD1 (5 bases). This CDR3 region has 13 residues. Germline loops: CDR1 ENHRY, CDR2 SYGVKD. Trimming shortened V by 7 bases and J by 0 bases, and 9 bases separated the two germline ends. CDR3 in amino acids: CAINPTANYGYTF. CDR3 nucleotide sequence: TGTGCCATCAACCCGACAGCTAACTATGGCTACACCTTC.

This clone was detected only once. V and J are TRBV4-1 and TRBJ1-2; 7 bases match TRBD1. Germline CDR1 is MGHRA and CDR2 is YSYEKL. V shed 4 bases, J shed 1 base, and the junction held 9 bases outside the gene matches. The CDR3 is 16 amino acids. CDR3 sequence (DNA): TGCGCCAGCAGCCCCGGGGACAGCAAGGGTAACTATGGCTACACCTTC. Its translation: CASSPGDSKGNYGYTF.